The rows below give T cell receptor beta chains drawn from one sample of a study of early T cells in non-severe SARS-CoV-2 infection. Each CDR3 protein is one row after TCRdb ran MiXCR on the 5' RACE reads. The sample shows tens of thousands of distinct CDR3 sequences, about 12% of them seen only once. The sample consisted of whole blood, taken at baseline. The receptors shown here come from an adult who was a healthcare worker with PCR-confirmed SARS-CoV-2 infection or an uninfected control (not recorded which). Both conserved end residues are part of each CDR3. Fields, in order: J gene, V gene, clone size, D gene, CDR3 protein, CDR3 DNA. A D gene is named only where the DNA matches it firmly. Expanded clones are given a class, and other clones once, few, many or no size at all.

TRBJ2-1	TRBV6-7	.	TRBD2	CASSPGLEILSPANEQFF	TGTGCCAGCAGTCCGGGACTAGAGATTTTGTCCCCCGCCAATGAGCAGTTCTTC
TRBJ2-7	TRBV20-1	few	.	CSTPSGREQYF	TGCAGTACTCCCTCCGGCCGGGAGCAGTACTTC
TRBJ2-2	TRBV3-1	few	.	CASSQTSDASGELFF	TGTGCCAGCAGCCAAACTTCGGACGCGTCCGGGGAGCTGTTTTTT
TRBJ1-5	TRBV4-1	many	.	CASSQERGDQPQHF	TGCGCCAGCAGCCAAGAGAGGGGTGATCAGCCCCAGCATTTT
TRBJ2-2	TRBV30	.	.	CAWSVGVGTGELFF	TGTGCCTGGAGTGTAGGAGTAGGCACCGGGGAGCTGTTTTTT
TRBJ1-2	TRBV27	few	.	CASSLLPQGYGYTF	TGTGCCAGCAGTTTACTCCCCCAAGGGTATGGCTACACCTTC
TRBJ2-1	TRBV9	.	TRBD1	CASSVEQGAPDEQFF	TGTGCCAGCAGCGTAGAACAGGGGGCGCCGGATGAGCAGTTCTTC
TRBJ2-3	TRBV29-1	.	.	CSVEVADTQYF	TGCAGCGTTGAAGTAGCAGATACGCAGTATTTT
TRBJ1-3	TRBV7-2	many	TRBD1	CASSITGGAGNTIYF	TGTGCCAGCAGCATAACAGGGGGAGCTGGAAACACCATATATTTT
TRBJ1-1	TRBV30	.	.	CARTKGPNTEAFF	TGTGCCCGAACCAAGGGTCCCAACACTGAAGCTTTCTTT
TRBJ2-7	TRBV3-1	.	TRBD1	CASSRDRGRDEQYF	TGTGCCAGCAGCCGGGACAGGGGGCGCGACGAGCAGTACTTC
TRBJ2-7	TRBV2	.	.	CASRWGRSSYEQYF	TGTGCCAGCAGATGGGGGAGGAGCTCCTACGAGCAGTACTTC
TRBJ2-7	TRBV6-2/TRBV6-3	.	.	CASGPLADAYEQYF	TGTGCCAGCGGCCCATTAGCTGACGCCTACGAGCAGTACTTC
TRBJ2-3	TRBV11-2	few	TRBD2	CASSLGPAGALTDTQYF	TGTGCCAGCAGCTTAGGCCCAGCGGGGGCCCTCACAGATACGCAGTATTTT
TRBJ2-5	TRBV7-7	many	.	CASSLVQALQETQYF	TGTGCTAGCAGCTTAGTCCAGGCATTACAAGAGACCCAGTACTTC
TRBJ2-4	TRBV21-1	many	.	CASSNNGRSGTGWMWAKNIQYF	TGTGCCAGCAGCAACAATGGACGCTCCGGGACAGGGTGGATGTGGGCCAAAAACATTCAGTACTTC
TRBJ1-5	TRBV5-1	.	TRBD1	CASSLDRGPNQPQHF	TGCGCCAGCAGCTTGGACAGGGGACCGAATCAGCCCCAGCATTTT
TRBJ2-1	TRBV29-1	.	.	CSVADMARIEQFF	TGCAGCGTTGCGGACATGGCTAGGATTGAGCAGTTCTTC
TRBJ1-1	TRBV5-6	.	.	CASSFSGEAFF	TGTGCCAGCAGTTTTAGTGGGGAAGCTTTCTTT
TRBJ1-1	TRBV12-3/TRBV12-4	.	.	CASSSRWVNTEAFF	TGTGCCAGCAGCTCCCGTTGGGTGAACACTGAAGCTTTCTTT
TRBJ2-3	TRBV7-9	few	TRBD2	CASSLASGSTDTQYF	TGTGCCAGCAGCTTAGCTAGCGGGAGCACAGATACGCAGTATTTT
TRBJ1-4	TRBV28	.	.	CASSWVAGLREKLFF	TGTGCCAGCAGTTGGGTAGCGGGACTTCGGGAAAAACTGTTTTTT
TRBJ2-3	TRBV7-2	medium-sized	TRBD2	CASSRSSGGAEDTQYF	TGTGCCAGCAGTCGTAGTAGCGGGGGGGCCGAAGATACGCAGTATTTT
TRBJ2-2	TRBV5-1	many	.	CASSSILGFNTGELFF	TGCGCCAGCAGCTCGATCCTGGGGTTCAACACCGGGGAGCTGTTTTTT
TRBJ2-1	TRBV30	few	TRBD1	CAWRRQGVLYEQFF	TGTGCCTGGAGAAGACAGGGAGTTCTCTATGAGCAGTTCTTC
TRBJ2-3	TRBV5-4	.	.	CASSLSGGTDTQYF	TGTGCCAGCAGCTTGTCGGGGGGCACAGATACGCAGTATTTT
TRBJ2-1	TRBV19	.	.	CASRGESPYNEQFF	TGTGCCAGTAGAGGCGAGAGTCCGTACAATGAGCAGTTCTTC
TRBJ2-7	TRBV12-3/TRBV12-4	few	TRBD2	CASGFTSGAPNEQYF	TGTGCCAGCGGATTCACTAGCGGGGCCCCCAACGAGCAGTACTTC
TRBJ2-3	TRBV7-2	.	.	CASSLGRAARFTVTQYF	TGTGCCAGCAGCTTAGGTCGAGCGGCGAGGTTCACAGTTACGCAGTATTTT
TRBJ2-7	TRBV19	few	.	CASSIDLRLAYEQYF	TGTGCCAGTAGTATAGATCTTCGACTAGCCTACGAGCAGTACTTC
TRBJ2-3	TRBV20-1	many	.	CSARREPGNTQYF	TGCAGTGCTCGCCGGGAGCCCGGTAATACGCAGTATTTT
TRBJ2-5	TRBV6-5	few	.	CASSYSQVGETQYF	TGTGCCAGCAGTTACTCGCAGGTCGGAGAGACCCAGTACTTC
TRBJ2-7	TRBV4-2	.	.	CASSQPSSPYEQYF	TGTGCCAGCAGCCAACCCTCTAGCCCCTACGAGCAGTACTTC
TRBJ1-6	TRBV28	.	.	CASSGTGTESSYNSPLHF	TGTGCCAGCAGTGGAACCGGGACCGAGAGCTCCTATAATTCACCCCTCCACTTT
TRBJ2-2	TRBV5-1	few	.	CASSWWTEGTGELFF	TGCGCCAGCAGCTGGTGGACAGAGGGGACCGGGGAGCTGTTTTTT
TRBJ1-1	TRBV5-1	few	.	CASSFRVGTEAFF	TGCGCCAGCAGCTTCCGGGTGGGCACTGAAGCTTTCTTT
TRBJ1-5	TRBV28	.	.	CASSSTLTGANQPQHF	TGTGCCAGCAGTTCCACCCTCACAGGAGCCAATCAGCCCCAGCATTTT
TRBJ1-2	TRBV28	many	.	CASSLSPFGYTF	TGTGCCAGCAGTTTATCTCCATTTGGCTACACCTTC
TRBJ1-2	TRBV3-1	.	TRBD1	CASSRTGQDGYTF	TGTGCCAGCAGTCGGACAGGTCAAGATGGCTACACCTTC
TRBJ2-2	TRBV7-2	many	.	CASSLLGTGELFF	TGTGCCAGCAGCTTATTGGGTACCGGGGAGCTGTTTTTT
TRBJ1-2	TRBV7-8	few	.	CASSLAGTYPANGYTF	TGTGCCAGCAGCTTAGCCGGGACTTATCCAGCTAATGGCTACACCTTC
TRBJ1-5	TRBV6-1	.	.	CASRRLSNQPQHF	TGTGCCAGCAGACGACTGAGCAATCAGCCCCAGCATTTT
TRBJ1-1	TRBV5-1	.	.	CASSLNQVLNTEAFF	TGCGCCAGCAGCTTGAACCAGGTCCTGAACACTGAAGCTTTCTTT
TRBJ1-4	TRBV28	many	.	CATTWQGTEKLFF	TGTGCCACCACATGGCAGGGTACCGAAAAACTGTTTTTT